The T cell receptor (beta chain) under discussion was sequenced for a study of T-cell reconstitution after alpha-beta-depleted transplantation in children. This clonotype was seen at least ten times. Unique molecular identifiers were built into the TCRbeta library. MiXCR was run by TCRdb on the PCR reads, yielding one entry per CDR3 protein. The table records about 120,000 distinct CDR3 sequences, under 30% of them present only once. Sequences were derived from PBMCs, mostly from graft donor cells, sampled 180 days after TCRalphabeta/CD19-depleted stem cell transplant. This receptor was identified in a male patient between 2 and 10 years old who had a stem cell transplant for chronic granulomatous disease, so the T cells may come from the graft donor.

CDR3 nucleotide sequence: TGCAGGGCCGATGACAGGGGGGGCACAGATACGCAGTATTTT. Translation: CRADDRGGTDTQYF. The J gene is TRBJ2-3, the V gene TRBV20-1, with 9 positions matching TRBD1. Germline values: CDR1 DFQATT, CDR2 SNEGSKA (reference sequence). The CDR3 consists of 14 residues.